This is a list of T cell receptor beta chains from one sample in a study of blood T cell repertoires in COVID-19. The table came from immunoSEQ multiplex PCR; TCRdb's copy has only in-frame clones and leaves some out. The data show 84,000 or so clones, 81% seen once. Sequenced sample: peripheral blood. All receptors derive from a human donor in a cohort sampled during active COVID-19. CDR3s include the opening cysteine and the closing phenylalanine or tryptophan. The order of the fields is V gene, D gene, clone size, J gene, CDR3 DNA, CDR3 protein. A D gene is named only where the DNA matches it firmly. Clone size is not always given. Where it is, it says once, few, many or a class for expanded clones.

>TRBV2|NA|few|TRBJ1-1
TGTGCCAGCAGGATTCCCTTAGTCCCTGAAGCTTTCTTT
CASRIPLVPEAFF
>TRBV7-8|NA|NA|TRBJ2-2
TGTGCCAGCAGCTTAGTAGGAGCTTGGGCCCGGGGCACCGGGGAGCTGTTTTTT
CASSLVGAWARGTGELFF
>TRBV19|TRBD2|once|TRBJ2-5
TGTGCCAGTAGTATGCATGGAGCGGGGAAAGATGCGGAGACCCAGTACTTC
CASSMHGAGKDAETQYF
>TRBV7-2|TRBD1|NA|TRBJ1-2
TGTGCCAGCAGCTTACAACCCCTCGGGACAGGGGCCGGCTACACCTTC
CASSLQPLGTGAGYTF
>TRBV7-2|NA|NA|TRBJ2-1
TGTGCCAGCAGCTTACCGGGGTCCGCCTACAATGAGCAGTTCTTC
CASSLPGSAYNEQFF
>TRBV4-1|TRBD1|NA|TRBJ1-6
TGCGCCAGCAGCCAGTTTGCCCGAGACAGGGGCAAATCACCCCTCCACTTT
CASSQFARDRGKSPLHF
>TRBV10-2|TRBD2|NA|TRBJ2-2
TGCGCCAGCTGGGGACTAGGTAGCACCGGGGAGCTGTTTTTT
CASWGLGSTGELFF
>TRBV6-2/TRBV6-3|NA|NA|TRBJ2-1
TGTGCCAGCAGCTTAGCGGTGAGCTCCTACAATGAGCAGTTCTTC
CASSLAVSSYNEQFF
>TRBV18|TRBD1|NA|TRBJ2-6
TGTGCCAGCTCACGGGACAGCTTACACTCTGGGGCCAACGTCCTGACTTTC
CASSRDSLHSGANVLTF
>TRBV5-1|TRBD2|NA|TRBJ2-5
TGCGCCAGCAGCTTGGCTAGCGGGGTCGAGACCCAGTACTTC
CASSLASGVETQYF
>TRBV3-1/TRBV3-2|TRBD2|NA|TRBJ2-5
TGTGCCAGCAGCCGTATAGTACGCGGGGGGGCGGTCGGGACCCAGTACTTC
CASSRIVRGGAVGTQYF
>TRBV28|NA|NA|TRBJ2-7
TGTGCCAGCAGTTTCGCGATTTCCTCCTACGAGCAGTACTTC
CASSFAISSYEQYF
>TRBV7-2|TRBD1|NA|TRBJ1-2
TGTGCCAGCAGCTTAGACGCGTACAGGGGAAGTGGCTACACCTTC
CASSLDAYRGSGYTF
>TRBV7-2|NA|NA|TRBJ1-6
TGTGCCAGCAGCCCTGGACCGGGACAAACAAGTTCACCCCTCCACTTT
CASSPGPGQTSSPLHF
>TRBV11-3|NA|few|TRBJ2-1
TGTGCCAGCAGTCCTGGAGGGGGCCGCTCCTACAATGAGCAGTTCTTC
CASSPGGGRSYNEQFF
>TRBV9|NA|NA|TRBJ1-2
TGTGCCAGCAGCGTAACGGAGGGAGGTGGCTACACCTTC
CASSVTEGGGYTF
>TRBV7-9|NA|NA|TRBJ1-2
TGTGCCAGCAGCCCCCTCGGTAATAACTATGGCTACACCTTC
CASSPLGNNYGYTF
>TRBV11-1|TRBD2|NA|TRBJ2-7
TGTGCCAGCAGCTTTAGCGGGGGGAGCTCCTACGAGCAGTACTTC
CASSFSGGSSYEQYF
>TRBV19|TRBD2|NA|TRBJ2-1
TGTGCCAGTAGTGGGATGGTTACTAGCGGTAACAATGAGCAGTTCTTC
CASSGMVTSGNNEQFF
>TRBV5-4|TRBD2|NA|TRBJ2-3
TGTGCCAGCACCGCTTATTTAGCGGGGGGTTCCACAGATACGCAGTATTTT
CASTAYLAGGSTDTQYF
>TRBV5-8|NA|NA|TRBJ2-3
TGTGCCAGCAGCTTACCCGGGGTGCCCGATACGCAGTATTTT
CASSLPGVPDTQYF
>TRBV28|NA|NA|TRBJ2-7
TGTGCCAGCAGGACCCTCGGGGGATCCTCCTACGAGCAGTACTTC
CASRTLGGSSYEQYF
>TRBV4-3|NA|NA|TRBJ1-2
TGCGCCAGCAGCCAAGACGGTGTGGAACAGGTCTACGGCTACACCTTC
CASSQDGVEQVYGYTF